Sequencing of this TCR beta chain was carried out in a study of T cells in tumors and immune-related adverse events. Germline V gene data show CDR1 as SGHAT and CDR2 as FQNNGV. V gave up 5 bases and J gave up 7 bases, with 9 bases separating them. The CDR3 length is 12 residues. TCRdb's table, derived via immunoSEQ multiplex PCR, lists solely in-frame clones and lacks some. The sample lists around 22,000 clones, over 80% seen once, with around 1.3% in the top ten. Sequencing was performed on lymph node tissue, taken from a patient treated with anti-PD-1 therapy. The gene calls are TRBV11-2 and TRBJ2-1; D might be TRBD2 (6 bases). The source is a female donor with metastatic renal cell carcinoma. The CDR3 loop is CASSRERNEQFF. CDR3 nucleotides: TGTGCCAGCAGCCGGGAGCGAAATGAGCAGTTCTTC.